Listed below are T cell receptor beta chains from one sample, sequenced in a study of CD8 T cells in Susac syndrome. In TCRdb, the immunoSEQ multiplex PCR reads were re-called with MiXCR into one record per CDR3 protein. Here the sample spans about 89,000 distinct CDR3 sequences, 90% to 95% being singletons. The sequenced sample consisted of CD8+ T cells from PBMCs. The receptors come from a human donor in good health. CDR3s include the opening cysteine and the closing phenylalanine or tryptophan. The D gene is left open where the match is weak. Clone sizes are given selectively: once, few, many, or a class where the clone is expanded.

d_call	clone_size	v_call	j_call	cdr3_aa	cdr3_nt
-	-	TRBV29-1	TRBJ2-5	CSVRMAGSQETQYF	TGCAGCGTTCGAATGGCCGGTTCGCAAGAGACCCAGTACTTC
-	-	TRBV7-9	TRBJ2-7	CASSLETGEYEQYF	TGTGCCAGCAGCTTAGAAACAGGAGAGTACGAGCAGTACTTC
-	-	TRBV5-6	TRBJ1-1	CASTEGGTEAFF	TGTGCCAGCACCGAAGGGGGCACTGAAGCTTTCTTT
-	-	TRBV15	TRBJ1-6	CATSREAQPTNSPLHF	TGTGCCACCAGCAGAGAGGCTCAACCTACCAATTCACCCCTCCACTTT
TRBD1	-	TRBV6-1	TRBJ1-4	CASSEEDRAVEKLFF	TGTGCCAGCAGTGAGGAGGACAGGGCAGTTGAAAAACTGTTTTTT
-	-	TRBV5-6	TRBJ1-2	CASSLLYVNYGYTF	TGTGCCAGCAGCTTGTTATACGTCAACTATGGCTACACCTTC
-	once	TRBV6-2/TRBV6-3	TRBJ2-7	CASSYSRYEQYF	TGTGCCAGCAGTTACTCTCGTTACGAGCAGTACTTC
-	-	TRBV3-1	TRBJ1-1	CASSQIVDTEAFF	TGTGCCAGCAGCCAAATCGTTGACACTGAAGCTTTCTTT
TRBD1	-	TRBV3-1	TRBJ1-2	CASSQGDREDNYGYTF	TGTGCCAGCAGCCAAGGGGACAGGGAAGATAACTATGGCTACACCTTC
-	once	TRBV5-1	TRBJ2-5	CASSLEDRLETQYF	TGCGCCAGCAGCTTGGAGGACCGGCTGGAGACCCAGTACTTC
TRBD1	-	TRBV6-2/TRBV6-3	TRBJ2-7	CASTPGQGSEQYF	TGTGCCAGCACCCCGGGACAGGGGAGCGAGCAGTACTTC
-	once	TRBV6-5	TRBJ2-5	CASSYSSETQYF	TGTGCCAGCAGTTACTCCTCAGAGACCCAGTACTTC
-	-	TRBV15	TRBJ2-1	CATSRRDGYNEQFF	TGTGCCACCAGCAGGCGGGACGGCTACAATGAGCAGTTCTTC
-	-	TRBV5-7	TRBJ2-2	CASSLVGLQDTGELFF	TGTGCCAGCAGCTTGGTGGGTCTACAGGATACCGGGGAGCTGTTTTTT
TRBD1	-	TRBV5-1	TRBJ2-5	CASSDPDRGVKETQYF	TGCGCCAGCAGCGACCCGGACAGGGGCGTCAAAGAGACCCAGTACTTC
-	-	TRBV9	TRBJ1-1	CASSVGGRNTEAFF	TGTGCCAGCAGCGTAGGGGGCCGGAACACTGAAGCTTTCTTT
-	-	TRBV2	TRBJ1-3	CASSQQGFENTIYF	TGTGCCAGCAGTCAACAGGGATTCGAAAACACCATATATTTT
-	-	TRBV29-1	TRBJ2-7	CSVEANTDSYEQYF	TGCAGCGTTGAAGCTAACACAGACTCCTACGAGCAGTACTTC
-	-	TRBV5-4	TRBJ1-4	CASSLRGEKLFF	TGTGCCAGCAGCTTGCGGGGTGAAAAACTGTTTTTT
-	few	TRBV3-1	TRBJ2-7	CASSYYEQYF	TGTGCCAGCAGCTATTACGAGCAGTACTTC
-	-	TRBV6-5	TRBJ1-2	CASSYSARSNYGYTF	TGTGCCAGCAGTTACTCGGCCAGGTCTAACTATGGCTACACCTTC
-	-	TRBV6-2/TRBV6-3	TRBJ2-5	CASKVWVNGETQYF	TGTGCCAGCAAAGTATGGGTGAACGGGGAGACCCAGTACTTC
-	-	TRBV14	TRBJ2-7	CASSPFNGQGREQYF	TGTGCCAGCAGCCCGTTCAACGGGCAGGGGAGGGAGCAGTACTTC
-	once	TRBV15	TRBJ1-5	CATSGGNQPQHF	TGTGCCACCAGCGGGGGGAATCAGCCCCAGCATTTT